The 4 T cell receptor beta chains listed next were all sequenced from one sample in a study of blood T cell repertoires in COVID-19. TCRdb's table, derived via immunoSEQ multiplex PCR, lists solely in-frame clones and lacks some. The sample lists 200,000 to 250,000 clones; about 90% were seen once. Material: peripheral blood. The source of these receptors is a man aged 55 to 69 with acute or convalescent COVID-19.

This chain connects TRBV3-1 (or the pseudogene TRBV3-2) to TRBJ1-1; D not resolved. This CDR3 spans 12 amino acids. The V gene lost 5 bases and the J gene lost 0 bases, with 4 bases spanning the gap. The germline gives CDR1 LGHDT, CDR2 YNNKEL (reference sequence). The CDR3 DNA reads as TGTGCCAGCAGCACTGTGAACACTGAAGCTTTCTTT. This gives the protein CASSTVNTEAFF.

CDR3 coding DNA: TGTGCCGCACAGGGGGGAAACACTGAAGCTTTCTTT. It encodes CAAQGGNTEAFF. The V call is TRBV10-3, the J call TRBJ1-1; 8 bases align to TRBD1. The CDR3 length is 12 residues. Germline CDR1 and CDR2: ENHRY and SYGVKD. The ends lost 11 bases at V and 2 bases at J; junction bases unmatched: 4.

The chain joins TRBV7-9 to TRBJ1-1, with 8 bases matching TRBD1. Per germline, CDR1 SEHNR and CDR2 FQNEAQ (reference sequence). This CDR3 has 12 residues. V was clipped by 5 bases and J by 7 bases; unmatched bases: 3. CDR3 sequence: CASSVQGVEAFF. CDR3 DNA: TGTGCCAGCAGCGTACAGGGGGTTGAAGCTTTCTTT.

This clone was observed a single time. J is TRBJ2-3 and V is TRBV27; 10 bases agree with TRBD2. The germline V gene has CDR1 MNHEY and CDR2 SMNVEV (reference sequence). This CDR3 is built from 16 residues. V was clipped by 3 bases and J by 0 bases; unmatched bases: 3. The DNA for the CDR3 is TGTGCCAGCAGTTTCTTGACTAGCGGGAGCACAGATACGCAGTATTTT. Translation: CASSFLTSGSTDTQYF.